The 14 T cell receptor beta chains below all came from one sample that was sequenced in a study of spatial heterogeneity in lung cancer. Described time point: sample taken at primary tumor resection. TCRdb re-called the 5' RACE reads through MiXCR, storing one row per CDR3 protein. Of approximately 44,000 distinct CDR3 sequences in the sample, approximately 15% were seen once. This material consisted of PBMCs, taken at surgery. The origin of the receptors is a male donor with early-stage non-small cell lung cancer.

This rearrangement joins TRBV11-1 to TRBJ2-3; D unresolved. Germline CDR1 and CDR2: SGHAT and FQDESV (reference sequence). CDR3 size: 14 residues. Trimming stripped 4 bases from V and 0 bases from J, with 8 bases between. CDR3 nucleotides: TGTGCCAGCAGCTCCGGAATTAGCACAGATACGCAGTATTTT. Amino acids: CASSSGISTDTQYF.

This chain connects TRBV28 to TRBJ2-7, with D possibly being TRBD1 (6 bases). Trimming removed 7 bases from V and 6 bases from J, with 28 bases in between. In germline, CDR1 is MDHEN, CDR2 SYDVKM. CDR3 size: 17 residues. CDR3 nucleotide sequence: TGTGCCAGCACAACCTCTATCCCCCACGGGCCCAGGGGCGAGCAGTACTTC. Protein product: CASTTSIPHGPRGEQYF.

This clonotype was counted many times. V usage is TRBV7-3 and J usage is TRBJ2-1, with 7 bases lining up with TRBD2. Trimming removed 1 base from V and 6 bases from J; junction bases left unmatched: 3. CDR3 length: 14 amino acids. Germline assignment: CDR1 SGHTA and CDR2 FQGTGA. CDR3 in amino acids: CASSLKSGINEQFF. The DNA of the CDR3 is TGTGCCAGCAGCTTAAAGAGCGGGATCAATGAGCAGTTCTTC.

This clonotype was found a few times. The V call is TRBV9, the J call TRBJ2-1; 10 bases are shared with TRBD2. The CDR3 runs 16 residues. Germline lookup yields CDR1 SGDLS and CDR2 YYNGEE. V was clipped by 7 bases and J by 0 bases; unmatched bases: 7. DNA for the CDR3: TGTGCCAGCGGGAGGGCTAGCGGGAGCTCCTACAATGAGCAGTTCTTC. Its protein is CASGRASGSSYNEQFF.

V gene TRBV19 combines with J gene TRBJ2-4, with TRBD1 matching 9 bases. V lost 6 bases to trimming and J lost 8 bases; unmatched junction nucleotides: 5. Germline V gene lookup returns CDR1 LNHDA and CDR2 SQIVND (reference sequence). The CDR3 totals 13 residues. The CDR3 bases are TGTGCCAGTAGCGACAGGGGGTTGGACATTCAGTACTTC. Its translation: CASSDRGLDIQYF.

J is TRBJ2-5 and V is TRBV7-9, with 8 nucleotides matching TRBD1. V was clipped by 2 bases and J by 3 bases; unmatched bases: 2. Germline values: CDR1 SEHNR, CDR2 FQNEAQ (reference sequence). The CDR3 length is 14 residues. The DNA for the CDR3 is TGTGCCAGCAGCTTAACGACAGGGGAAGAGACCCAGTACTTC. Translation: CASSLTTGEETQYF.

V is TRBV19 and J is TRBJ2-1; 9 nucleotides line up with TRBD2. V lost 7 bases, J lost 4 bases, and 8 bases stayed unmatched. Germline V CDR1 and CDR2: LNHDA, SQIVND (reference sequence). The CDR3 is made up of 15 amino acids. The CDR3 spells CASITKAGGYNEQFF. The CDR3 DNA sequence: TGTGCCAGTATAACCAAAGCGGGAGGATACAATGAGCAGTTCTTC.

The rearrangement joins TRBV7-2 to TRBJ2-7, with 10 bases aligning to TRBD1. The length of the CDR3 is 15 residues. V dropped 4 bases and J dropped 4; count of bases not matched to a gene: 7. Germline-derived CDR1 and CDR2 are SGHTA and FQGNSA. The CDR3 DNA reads TGTGCCAGCAGCTCCGACGGGACAGGGGTGTACGAGCAGTACTTC. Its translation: CASSSDGTGVYEQYF.

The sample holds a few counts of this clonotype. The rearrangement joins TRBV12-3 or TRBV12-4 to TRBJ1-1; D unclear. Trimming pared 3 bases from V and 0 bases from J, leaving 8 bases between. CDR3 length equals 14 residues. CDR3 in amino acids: CASSFGNLNTEAFF. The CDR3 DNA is TGTGCCAGCAGTTTCGGGAACCTGAACACTGAAGCTTTCTTT.

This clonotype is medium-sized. CDR3 sequence reads: CSVLPQGNEQFF. As DNA, the CDR3 is TGCAGCGTCCTTCCCCAGGGGAATGAGCAGTTCTTC. The V and J genes are TRBV29-1 and TRBJ2-1; tentative D call: TRBD1 (6 bases). V lost 6 bases and J 7 bases, leaving 13 bases between the germline ends. The CDR3 has 12 residues. Per germline, CDR1 SQVTM and CDR2 ANQGSEA.

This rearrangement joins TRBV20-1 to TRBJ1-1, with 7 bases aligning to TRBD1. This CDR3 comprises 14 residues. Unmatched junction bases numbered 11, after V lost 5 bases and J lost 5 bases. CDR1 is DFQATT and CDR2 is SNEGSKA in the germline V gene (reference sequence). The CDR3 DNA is TGCAGTGCTGACCCGGGACAGCTGGGGACTGAAGCTTTCTTT. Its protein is CSADPGQLGTEAFF.

The CDR3 sequence: CASSVGPTSTDTQYF. The CDR3 nucleotides are TGTGCCAGCAGCGTGGGACCGACTAGCACAGATACGCAGTATTTT. V is TRBV5-4 and J is TRBJ2-3; either TRBD1 or TRBD2 may fit D (5 bases each). This CDR3 has 15 residues. The V gene lost 4 bases and the J gene lost 0 bases, with 12 bases spanning the gap. Looked up from germline, CDR1 is SGHNT and CDR2 is YYREEE (reference sequence).

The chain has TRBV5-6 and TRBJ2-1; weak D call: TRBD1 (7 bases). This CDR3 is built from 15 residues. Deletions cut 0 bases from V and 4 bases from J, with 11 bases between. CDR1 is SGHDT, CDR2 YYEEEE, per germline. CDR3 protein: CASSLAGGFYNEQFF. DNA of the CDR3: TGTGCCAGCAGCTTGGCAGGGGGGTTTTACAATGAGCAGTTCTTC.

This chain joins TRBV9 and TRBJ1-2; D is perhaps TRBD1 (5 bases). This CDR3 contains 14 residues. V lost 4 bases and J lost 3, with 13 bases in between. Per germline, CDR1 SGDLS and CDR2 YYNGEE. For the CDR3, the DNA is TGTGCCAGCAGCTCCCAGGGAGGGGACTATGGCTACACCTTC. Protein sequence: CASSSQGGDYGYTF.